This T cell receptor beta chain comes out of a study of regulatory T cells in long-lasting Graves disease (dated by TCRdb to about 2021). Regarding the complete study: In the newly diagnosed Graves' disease group, patients had been taking antithyroid drugs for less than 3 months. Persistent Graves' disease patients were compared with newly diagnosed Graves' disease patients by peripheral blood TCR sequencing and RNA sequencing. The study was conducted in China and was registered as a clinical trial. A total of roughly 33 samples underwent TCR sequencing: about 13 from persistent and about 20 from newly diagnosed Graves' disease patients.

The protocol used for the library was multiplex PCR. Data came from an Illumina HiSeq 4000. To build TCR beta libraries, CDR3 regions were amplified by Arm-PCR using iRepertoire HTBI primers. Before sequencing, the PCR products underwent gel purification. From the authors' description of their analysis: Across samples, about 64 TRBV and 14 TRBJ segments were identified and used for gene usage analysis of CDR3 amino acid clonotypes. Filtered high-quality paired reads were merged into contigs using COPE and FqMerger. BLAST was used to align contigs to the IMGT TRBV, TRBD and TRBJ reference genes, and CDR3 was defined following IMGT. Any clonotype with a frequency above 0.1% was classified as a highly expanded clone. Shannon entropy served as the measure of repertoire diversity, while the Gini coefficient captured V-J evenness. A clonotype found in more than one individual was treated as public. The raw public data were reprocessed by TCRdb itself: fastp quality trimming at Q25, MiXCR clonotype calling, in-frame beta chains only. Rows are combined by CDR3 protein, so each entry shows the most common genes and DNA. What appears here as the V and J calls and clone size reflects TCRdb's work, not the paper's. Recorded for this sample are more than 400,000 distinct CDR3 sequences; around 17% of them occurred a single time. Of the sample, about 11% is held by the ten largest clones.

Results and caveats for the whole study, not just this receptor: As a limitation, the authors acknowledged that the small sample size may reduce accuracy. Persistent disease showed preferential use of TRBV28, TRBJ1-2 and TRBJ2-5, whereas newly diagnosed disease favored TRBV20-1 and TRBJ2-1. Patients with persistent disease shared more public clonotypes (approximately 2,500) than newly diagnosed patients did (966). Only the TCR beta chain was sequenced and analyzed. Because the primary lesion, thyroid tissue, could not be accessed, the study looked at peripheral blood alone. Lower TCR Shannon entropy and fewer highly expanded clones were observed in persistent Graves' disease patients than in newly diagnosed patients, which suggested clonal expansion.

After removal of 8 bases from V and 10 bases from J, the junction retains 5 bases not matched to a gene. Inclusive of the bounding cysteine and phenylalanine, the CDR3 is 11 residues long. This entry keeps only the CDR3 DNA: 33 bases, framed from base 1. Explained via the paper, the time point label denotes: newly diagnosed GD, antithyroid drugs for less than 3 months. For both TCR sequencing and RNA sequencing, RNA was extracted from PBMCs in TRIzol. The diagnosis of Graves' disease was made according to American Thyroid Association guidelines. Patients for the study were recruited at an endocrinology department in Xi'an, China. From each patient, around 9.3 milliliters of peripheral blood was collected into an EDTA anticoagulant tube. PBMCs were isolated by Ficoll Paque Plus density gradient separation without further T cell sorting. RNA quality was checked with an Agilent 2100 Bioanalyzer and agarose gel, and concentration with a NanoDrop 2000.

This clonotype was counted at least ten times. Its cognate antigen has yet to be identified. No clone much larger than this one lies a single base away; base qualities are absent. These data are also associated with another study on T cells in Graves' hyperthyroidism and ophthalmopathy. In that second paper, the authors write: Graves' hyperthyroidism was defined as stable when no progression to ophthalmopathy occurred over 18 months of follow-up. The hyperthyroidism patients were between 18 and 65 years old and newly diagnosed, with a disease duration of less than 2 months. Any patient with an uncontrolled infection, another autoimmune disease, pregnancy or lactation was excluded. Clinical symptoms, serum thyroxine and TRAb, thyroid ultrasound, and orbital computed tomography formed the basis for the diagnoses. A first-round RT-PCR of the TCR CDR3 used the HTBI primer set with the Qiagen OneStep RT-PCR kit. Most expanded thyroid clonotypes (frequency above 0.001) were also detected in blood, suggesting blood repertoires may reflect thyroid immune responses. Ophthalmopathy was separated from stable hyperthyroidism by a 13 V-J signature model, with 85% to 90% sensitivity and roughly 81% specificity obtained in cross-validation and 80%/75% obtained in testing. In validation, progression to ophthalmopathy was predicted by the model with around 71% sensitivity and just over 72% specificity, a median of around 6.5 months before onset. To identify TCR V-J signatures that set the groups apart, the researchers used a discovery cohort of 100 patients, made up of 40 to 45 with Graves' ophthalmopathy and some 60 with stable Graves' hyperthyroidism. Whether ophthalmopathy could be predicted prospectively was tested in an independent validation cohort made up of 18 hyperthyroidism patients plus 17 patients who later progressed to ophthalmopathy. The 75 to 100 discovery patients were randomly split 7:3 into training and test sets. Thyroid tissue and blood T-cell repertoires from roughly six Graves' hyperthyroidism patients were also compared in the study. After sampling, hyperthyroidism patients received methimazole starting at 30 mg daily, and ophthalmopathy patients received high-dose intravenous methylprednisolone. Libraries were constructed in a second round of multiplex PCR, after which size selection and purification were performed. The libraries were sequenced on an Illumina HiSeq2000 using paired-end 100 bp reads. SOAPnuke was used to process the raw data, removing reads that contained adapters or uncalled bases, had a mean Phred below 15, or lacked an exact match to the constant primer or identifier. High-quality paired reads were merged using COPE v1.2.5, and each unique nucleotide sequence was defined as a clonotype. MiTCR v1.1 was used to align clonotypes to the IMGT TRBV, TRBD and TRBJ reference segments. The analysis was restricted to V-J combinations with a frequency above 0.0001, which together covered 99.2% of the repertoires. The TCS score was defined as F50 (clonal expansion) divided by E x V (chaos), with BLOSUM62-based TCRdist calculated between CDR3 peptides within each V-J. Welch's t-statistics and random forest reduced fewer than 550 V-J features to about 12, which were used in a naive Bayes classifier (R e1071). Sample size was not statistically predetermined, and blinding of investigators to group allocation was not performed. The paper describes TCR Vbeta CDR3 sequencing of more than 120 peripheral blood samples, made up of roughly 40 ophthalmopathy patients, approximately 76 hyperthyroidism patients and about 17 progressor patients.

The input for sequencing was peripheral blood mononuclear cells (PBMCs), taken at new diagnosis, from a patient treated with antithyroid drugs. The chain is encoded by TRBV12-3 or TRBV12-4 joined to TRBJ2-7; 10 bases in the junction line up with TRBD1. This clonotype originated in a woman aged 25 to 39 with Graves disease. Donor details come from another sample of the same person, matched by shared clones. Here is the DNA: TGTGCCAGCCAAGGGACAGGGGAACAGTACTTC. This sequence encodes CASQGTGEQYF.